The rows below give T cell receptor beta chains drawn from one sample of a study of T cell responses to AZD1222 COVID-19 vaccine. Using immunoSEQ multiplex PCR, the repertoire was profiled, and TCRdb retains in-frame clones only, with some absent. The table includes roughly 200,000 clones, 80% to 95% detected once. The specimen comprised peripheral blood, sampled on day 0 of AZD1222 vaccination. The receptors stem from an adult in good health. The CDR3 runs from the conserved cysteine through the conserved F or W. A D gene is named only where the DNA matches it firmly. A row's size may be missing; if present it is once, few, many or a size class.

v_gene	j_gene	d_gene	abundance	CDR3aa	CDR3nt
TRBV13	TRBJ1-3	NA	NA	CAIGGSGNTIYF	TGTGCCATCGGAGGTAGTGGAAACACCATATATTTT
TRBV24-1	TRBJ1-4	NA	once	CATSDSGTDNEKLFF	TGTGCCACCAGTGATTCCGGGACTGATAATGAAAAACTGTTTTTT
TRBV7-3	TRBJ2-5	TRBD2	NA	CASSLVGTSGIKETQYF	TGTGCCAGCAGCTTAGTAGGGACTAGCGGGATCAAAGAGACCCAGTACTTC
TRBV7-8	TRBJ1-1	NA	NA	CASSLLRGGGTEAFF	TGTGCCAGCAGCTTATTGCGGGGCGGAGGCACTGAAGCTTTCTTT
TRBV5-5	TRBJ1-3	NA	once	CASSLSIGASGNTIYF	TGTGCCAGCAGCTTGTCTATTGGGGCTTCCGGAAACACCATATATTTT
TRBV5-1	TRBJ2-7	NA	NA	CASSPEGFYEQYF	TGCGCCAGCAGCCCAGAGGGGTTCTACGAGCAGTACTTC
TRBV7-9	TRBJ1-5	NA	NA	CASSLETTSQPQHF	TGTGCCAGCAGCTTAGAGACAACCAGTCAGCCCCAGCATTTT
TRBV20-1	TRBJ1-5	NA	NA	CSASAANQPQHF	TGCAGTGCTAGTGCCGCCAATCAGCCCCAGCATTTT
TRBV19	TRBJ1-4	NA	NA	CASRGSATNEKLFF	TGTGCCAGTAGGGGGTCGGCAACTAATGAAAAACTGTTTTTT
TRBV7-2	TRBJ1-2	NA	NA	CASSPLGGGIYGYTF	TGTGCCAGCAGCCCTCTCGGCGGGGGGATCTATGGCTACACCTTC
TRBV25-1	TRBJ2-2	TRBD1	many	CASRDTGGGELFF	TGTGCCAGCAGGGATACAGGGGGCGGGGAGCTGTTTTTT
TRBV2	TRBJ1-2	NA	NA	CASSQHSAEGYGYTF	TGTGCCAGCAGTCAACACAGCGCCGAAGGCTATGGCTACACCTTC
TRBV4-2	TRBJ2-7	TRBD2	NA	CASSQGLAGVPYEQYF	TGTGCCAGCAGCCAAGGGCTAGCGGGGGTCCCCTACGAGCAGTACTTC
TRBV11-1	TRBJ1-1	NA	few	CASSLRRGGTTEAFF	TGTGCCAGCAGCTTACGGCGGGGGGGAACCACTGAAGCTTTCTTT
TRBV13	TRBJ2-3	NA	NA	CASSPHGDTQYF	TGTGCCAGCAGCCCCCACGGGGATACGCAGTATTTT
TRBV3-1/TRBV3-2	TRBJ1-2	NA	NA	CASSQGVYGYTF	TGTGCCAGCAGCCAGGGGGTTTACGGCTACACCTTC
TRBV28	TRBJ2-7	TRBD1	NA	CASSSFRDRGTYEQYF	TGTGCCAGCAGTTCCTTCCGGGACAGGGGCACCTACGAGCAGTACTTC
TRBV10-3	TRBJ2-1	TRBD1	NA	CAISGGQVGSGYNEQFF	TGTGCCATCAGTGGGGGACAGGTGGGATCGGGGTACAATGAGCAGTTCTTC
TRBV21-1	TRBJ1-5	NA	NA	CASTGRPPGSPNDGNQPQHF	TGTGCCAGCACCGGGAGGCCCCCCGGGTCGCCAAATGACGGCAATCAGCCCCAGCATTTT
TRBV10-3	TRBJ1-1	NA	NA	CAISEYQASRTEAFF	TGTGCCATCAGTGAGTACCAGGCCTCTAGGACTGAAGCTTTCTTT
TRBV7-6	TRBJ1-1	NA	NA	CASSWMNAEAFF	TGTGCCAGCAGCTGGATGAACGCTGAAGCTTTCTTT
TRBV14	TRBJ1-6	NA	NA	CASSQESGSSYNSPLHF	TGTGCCAGCAGCCAAGAGTCGGGGAGCTCCTATAATTCACCCCTCCACTTT
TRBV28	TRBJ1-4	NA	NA	CASHGSATNEKLFF	TGTGCCAGCCACGGGAGCGCAACTAATGAAAAACTGTTTTTT
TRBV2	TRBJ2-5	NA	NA	CASSAQGWETQYF	TGTGCCAGCAGCGCACAGGGCTGGGAGACCCAGTACTTC
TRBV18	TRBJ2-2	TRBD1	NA	CASSPGQARTGELFF	TGTGCCAGCTCACCAGGACAGGCCCGAACCGGGGAGCTGTTTTTT
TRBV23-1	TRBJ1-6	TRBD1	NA	CASSLPLGQGRTPLHF	TGCGCCAGCAGTCTCCCTCTGGGACAGGGTAGGACACCCCTCCACTTT
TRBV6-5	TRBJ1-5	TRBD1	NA	CASSQGGLNQPQHF	TGTGCCAGCAGTCAGGGGGGCCTCAATCAGCCCCAGCATTTT
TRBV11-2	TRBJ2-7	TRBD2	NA	CASSIPGGEEQYF	TGTGCCAGCAGCATACCGGGAGGGGAGGAGCAGTACTTC
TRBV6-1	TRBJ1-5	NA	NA	CASSDPGYGGSNQPQHF	TGTGCCAGCAGTGACCCAGGGTATGGGGGCAGCAATCAGCCCCAGCATTTT
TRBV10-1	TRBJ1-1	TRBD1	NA	CASSEGGTARSGTEAFF	TGCGCCAGCAGTGAAGGTGGGACAGCTCGGTCGGGGACTGAAGCTTTCTTT
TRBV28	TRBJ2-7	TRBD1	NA	CASGDSLSYEQYF	TGTGCCAGCGGGGACAGCCTCTCCTACGAGCAGTACTTC
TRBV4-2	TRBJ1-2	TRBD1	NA	CASGPLGQDYGYTF	TGTGCCAGCGGTCCCTTAGGACAGGACTATGGCTACACCTTC
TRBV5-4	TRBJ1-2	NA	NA	CASSHDRNYGYTF	TGTGCCAGCAGCCATGACAGAAACTATGGCTACACCTTC
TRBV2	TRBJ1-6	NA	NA	CASTNRDNSPLHF	TGTGCCAGCACTAACAGAGACAATTCACCCCTCCACTTT
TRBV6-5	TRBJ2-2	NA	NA	CASSYGGPGELFF	TGTGCCAGCAGTTACGGCGGCCCCGGGGAGCTGTTTTTT
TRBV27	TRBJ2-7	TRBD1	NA	CASSAGQGAYEQYF	TGTGCCAGCAGTGCGGGACAGGGTGCCTACGAGCAGTACTTC
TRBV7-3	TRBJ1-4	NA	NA	CASSVEKLFF	TGTGCCAGCAGCGTAGAAAAACTGTTTTTT
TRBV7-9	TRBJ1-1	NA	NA	CASSLVNTEAFF	TGTGCCAGCAGCTTAGTGAACACTGAAGCTTTCTTT
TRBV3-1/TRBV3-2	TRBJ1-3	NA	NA	CASSQVRNTIYF	TGTGCCAGCAGCCAAGTAAGAAACACCATATATTTT
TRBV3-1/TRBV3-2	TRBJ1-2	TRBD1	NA	CASSPSDRGNGYTF	TGTGCCAGCAGCCCCTCGGACAGGGGAAATGGCTACACCTTC
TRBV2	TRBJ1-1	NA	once	CASSPVQANTEAFF	TGTGCCAGCAGTCCTGTACAGGCGAACACTGAAGCTTTCTTT
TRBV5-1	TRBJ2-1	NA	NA	CASSLGPTGGYNEQFF	TGCGCCAGCAGCCTAGGTCCCACTGGGGGCTACAATGAGCAGTTCTTC
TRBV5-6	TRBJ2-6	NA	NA	CASSPAPSGANVLTF	TGTGCCAGCAGCCCCGCTCCCTCTGGGGCCAACGTCCTGACTTTC
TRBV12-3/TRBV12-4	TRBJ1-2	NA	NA	CATADRHYGYTF	TGTGCCACCGCGGACAGACACTATGGCTACACCTTC
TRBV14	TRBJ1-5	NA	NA	CASSQGTSAYQPQHF	TGTGCCAGCAGCCAGGGGACTTCCGCATATCAGCCCCAGCATTTT
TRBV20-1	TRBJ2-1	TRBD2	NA	CSASLAGGIYEQFF	TGCAGTGCGAGTCTAGCGGGGGGGATATATGAGCAGTTCTTC
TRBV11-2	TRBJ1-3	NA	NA	CASSLNGSPGAGNTIYF	TGTGCCAGCAGCTTAAACGGCTCCCCAGGGGCTGGAAACACCATATATTTT
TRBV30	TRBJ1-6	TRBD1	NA	CAWSSRMGQGGAPLHF	TGTGCCTGGAGTAGTCGAATGGGACAGGGGGGGGCACCCCTCCACTTT
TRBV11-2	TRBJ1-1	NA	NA	CASILRGGANTEAFF	TGTGCCAGCATCCTACGGGGGGGCGCGAACACTGAAGCTTTCTTT
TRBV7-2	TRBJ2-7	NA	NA	CASSLGFYYEQYF	TGTGCCAGCAGCTTAGGGTTCTACTACGAGCAGTACTTC
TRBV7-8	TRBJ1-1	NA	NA	CASSLSGAGTEAFF	TGTGCCAGCAGCTTATCGGGGGCAGGCACTGAAGCTTTCTTT
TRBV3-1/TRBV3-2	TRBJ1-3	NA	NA	CASSQARYSSGNTIYF	TGTGCCAGCAGCCAAGCTCGATACAGCTCTGGAAACACCATATATTTT
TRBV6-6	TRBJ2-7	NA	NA	CASSYGAGSSHEQYF	TGTGCCAGCAGTTACGGGGCAGGGAGCTCCCACGAGCAGTACTTC
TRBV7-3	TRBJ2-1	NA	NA	CASSLNPGLISYNEQFF	TGTGCCAGCAGCTTAAATCCGGGATTGATCTCCTACAATGAGCAGTTCTTC
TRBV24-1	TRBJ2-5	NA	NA	CATSSPASETQYF	TGTGCCACCTCGTCCCCGGCGTCCGAGACCCAGTACTTC